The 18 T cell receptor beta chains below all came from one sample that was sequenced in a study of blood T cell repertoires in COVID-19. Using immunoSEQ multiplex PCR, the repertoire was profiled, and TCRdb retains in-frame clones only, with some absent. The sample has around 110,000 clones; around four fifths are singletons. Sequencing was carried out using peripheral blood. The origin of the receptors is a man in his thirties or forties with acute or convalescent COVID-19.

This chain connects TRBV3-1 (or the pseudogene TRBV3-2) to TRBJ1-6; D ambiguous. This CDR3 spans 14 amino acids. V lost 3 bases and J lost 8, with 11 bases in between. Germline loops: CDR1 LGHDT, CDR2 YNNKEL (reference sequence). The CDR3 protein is CASSHIGGHSPLHF. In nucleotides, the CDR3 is TGTGCCAGCAGCCATATCGGAGGGCATTCACCCCTCCACTTT.

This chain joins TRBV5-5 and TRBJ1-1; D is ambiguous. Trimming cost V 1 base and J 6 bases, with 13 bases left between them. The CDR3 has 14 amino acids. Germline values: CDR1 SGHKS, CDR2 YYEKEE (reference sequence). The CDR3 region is CASSLYSSTPEAFF. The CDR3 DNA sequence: TGTGCCAGCAGCTTGTACAGCTCCACCCCTGAAGCTTTCTTT. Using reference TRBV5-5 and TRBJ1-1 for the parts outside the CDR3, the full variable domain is DAGVTQSPTHLIKTRGQQVTLRCSPISGHKSVSWYQQVLGQGPQFIFQYYEKEERGRGNFPDRFSARQFPNYSSELNVNALLLGDSALYLCASSLYSSTPEAFFGQGTRLTVV.

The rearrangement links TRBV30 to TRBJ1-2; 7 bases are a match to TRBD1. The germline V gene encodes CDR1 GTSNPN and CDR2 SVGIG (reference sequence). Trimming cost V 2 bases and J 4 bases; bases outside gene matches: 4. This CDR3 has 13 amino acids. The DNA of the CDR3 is TGTGCCTGGAGTCGGGACAGACCCTATGGCTACACCTTC. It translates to CAWSRDRPYGYTF.

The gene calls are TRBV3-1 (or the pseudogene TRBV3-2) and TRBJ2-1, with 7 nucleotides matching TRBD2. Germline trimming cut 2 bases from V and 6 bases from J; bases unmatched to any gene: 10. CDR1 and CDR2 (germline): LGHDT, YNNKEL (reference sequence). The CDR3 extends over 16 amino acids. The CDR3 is CASSQLWEGLSNEQFF. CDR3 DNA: TGTGCCAGCAGCCAACTTTGGGAGGGCCTTAGCAATGAGCAGTTCTTC.

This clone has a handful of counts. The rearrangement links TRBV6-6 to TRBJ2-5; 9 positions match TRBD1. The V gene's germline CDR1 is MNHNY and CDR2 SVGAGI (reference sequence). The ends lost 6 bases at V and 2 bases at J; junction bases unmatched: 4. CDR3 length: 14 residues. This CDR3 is CASRQDRGQETQYF. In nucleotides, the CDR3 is TGTGCCAGCAGACAGGACAGGGGTCAAGAGACCCAGTACTTC.

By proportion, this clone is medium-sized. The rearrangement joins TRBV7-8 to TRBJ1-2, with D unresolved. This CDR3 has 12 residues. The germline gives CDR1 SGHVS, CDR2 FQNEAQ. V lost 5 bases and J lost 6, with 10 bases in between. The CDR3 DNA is TGTGCCAGCAGCCCCGGCCGGGATGGCTACACCTTC. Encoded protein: CASSPGRDGYTF.

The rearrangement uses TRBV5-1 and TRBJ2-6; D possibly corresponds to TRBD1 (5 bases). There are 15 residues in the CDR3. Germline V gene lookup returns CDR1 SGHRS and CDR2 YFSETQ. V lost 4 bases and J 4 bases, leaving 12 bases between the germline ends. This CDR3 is CASSLRAAGANVLTF. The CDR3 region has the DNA TGCGCCAGCAGCCTCAGGGCTGCCGGGGCCAACGTCCTGACTTTC.

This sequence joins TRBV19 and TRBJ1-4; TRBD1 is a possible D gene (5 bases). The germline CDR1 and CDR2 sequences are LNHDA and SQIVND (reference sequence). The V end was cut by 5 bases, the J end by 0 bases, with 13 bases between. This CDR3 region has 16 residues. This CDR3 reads CASSWAGTTTNEKLFF. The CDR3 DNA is TGTGCCAGTAGTTGGGCGGGGACGACAACTAATGAAAAACTGTTTTTT.

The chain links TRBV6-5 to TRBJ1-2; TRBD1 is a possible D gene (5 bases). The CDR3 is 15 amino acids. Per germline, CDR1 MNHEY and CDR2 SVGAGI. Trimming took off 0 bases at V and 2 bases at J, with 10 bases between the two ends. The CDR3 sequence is CASSYSTTVNYGYTF. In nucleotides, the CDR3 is TGTGCCAGCAGTTACTCTACGACAGTCAACTATGGCTACACCTTC.

DNA of the CDR3: TGTGCCAGTAGTATATTAGGGTCCTTAACAGGGGGCGACACTGAAGCTTTCTTT. Translation gives CASSILGSLTGGDTEAFF. The V gene is TRBV19, the J gene TRBJ1-1; 9 bases map to TRBD1. CDR1 is LNHDA and CDR2 is SQIVND in the germline V gene (reference sequence). V trimming: 2 bases; J trimming: 3 bases; junction bases outside the gene matches: 13. The CDR3 runs to 18 residues. The whole variable domain, remainder taken from reference TRBV19 and TRBJ1-1, is DGGITQSPKYLFRKEGQNVTLSCEQNLNHDAMYWYRQDPGQGLRLIYYSQIVNDFQKGDIAEGYSVSREKKESFPLTVTSAQKNPTAFYLCASSILGSLTGGDTEAFFGQGTRLTVV.

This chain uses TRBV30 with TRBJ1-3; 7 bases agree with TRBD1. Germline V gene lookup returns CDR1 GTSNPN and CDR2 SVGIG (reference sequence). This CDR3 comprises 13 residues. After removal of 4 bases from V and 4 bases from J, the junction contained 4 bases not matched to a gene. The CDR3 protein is CAWMRGLGNTIYF. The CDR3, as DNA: TGTGCCTGGATGAGGGGGCTCGGAAACACCATATATTTT.

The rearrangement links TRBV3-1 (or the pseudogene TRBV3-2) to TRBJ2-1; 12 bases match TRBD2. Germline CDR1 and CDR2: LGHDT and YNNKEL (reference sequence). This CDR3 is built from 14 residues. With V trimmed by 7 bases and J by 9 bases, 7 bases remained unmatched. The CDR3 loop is CASMPSGRGSEQFF. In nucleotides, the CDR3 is TGTGCCAGCATGCCTAGCGGGAGGGGAAGTGAGCAGTTCTTC.

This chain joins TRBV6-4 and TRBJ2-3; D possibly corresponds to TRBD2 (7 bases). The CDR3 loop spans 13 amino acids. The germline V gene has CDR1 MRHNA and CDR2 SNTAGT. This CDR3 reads CASGEGHTDTQYF. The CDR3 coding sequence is TGTGCTTCGGGGGAGGGACACACAGATACGCAGTATTTT.

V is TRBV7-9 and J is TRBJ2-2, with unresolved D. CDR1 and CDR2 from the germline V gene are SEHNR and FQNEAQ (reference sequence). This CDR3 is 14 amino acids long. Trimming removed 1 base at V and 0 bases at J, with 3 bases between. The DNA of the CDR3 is TGTGCCAGCAGCTTAGGAGCGAACACCGGGGAGCTGTTTTTT. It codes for CASSLGANTGELFF.

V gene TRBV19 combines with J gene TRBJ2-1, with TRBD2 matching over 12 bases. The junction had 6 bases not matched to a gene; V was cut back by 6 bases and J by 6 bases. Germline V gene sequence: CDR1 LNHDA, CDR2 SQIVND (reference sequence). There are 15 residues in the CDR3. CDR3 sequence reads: CASSLLAGGGNEQFF. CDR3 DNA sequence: TGTGCCAGTAGCTTACTAGCGGGGGGAGGCAATGAGCAGTTCTTC.

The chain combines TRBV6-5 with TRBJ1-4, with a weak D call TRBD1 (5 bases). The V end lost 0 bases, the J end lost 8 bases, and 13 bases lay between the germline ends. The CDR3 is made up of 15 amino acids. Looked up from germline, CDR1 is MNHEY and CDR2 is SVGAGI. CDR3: CASSYSYRMGEKLFF. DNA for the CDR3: TGTGCCAGCAGTTACTCTTACAGGATGGGGGAAAAACTGTTTTTT.

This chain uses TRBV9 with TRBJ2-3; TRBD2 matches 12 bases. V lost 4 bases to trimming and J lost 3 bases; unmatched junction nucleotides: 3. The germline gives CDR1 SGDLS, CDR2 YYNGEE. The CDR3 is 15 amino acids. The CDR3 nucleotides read TGTGCCAGCAGCCCTGGACTAGCGGGAACAGATACGCAGTATTTT. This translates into CASSPGLAGTDTQYF.

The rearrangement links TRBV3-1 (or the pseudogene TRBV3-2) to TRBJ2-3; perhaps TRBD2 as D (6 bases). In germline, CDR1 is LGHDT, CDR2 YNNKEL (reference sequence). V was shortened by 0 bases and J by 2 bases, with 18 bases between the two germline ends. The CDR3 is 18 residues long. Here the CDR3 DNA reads TGTGCCAGCAGCCAAGATATAGGTAGCGGCAGAATCACAGATACGCAGTATTTT. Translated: CASSQDIGSGRITDTQYF.